Listed below are T cell receptor beta chains from one sample, sequenced in a study of Ad26.COV2.S vaccination and SARS-CoV-2 variants. The data were produced by immunoSEQ multiplex PCR, yet TCRdb's version contains in-frame clones alone and is incomplete. The data hold 430,000 or so clones, with roughly nine tenths observed a single time. Sample: peripheral blood, taken in a trial of Ad26.COV2.S vaccine versus placebo. Receptors originate from a person between 18 and 59 years old who received the Ad26.COV2.S COVID-19 vaccine or a placebo. CDR3s include the opening cysteine and the closing phenylalanine or tryptophan. Each record gives: J gene, V gene, D gene, clone size, CDR3 DNA, CDR3 protein. The D gene is left open where the match is weak. The listing skips clone size in some rows; elsewhere it reads once, few, many or a size class.

j_call: TRBJ1-1; v_call: TRBV7-2; d_call: .; clone_size: .; cdr3_nt: TGTGCCAGCAGTATTACGCCGGCGCCGGACACTGAAGCTTTCTTT; cdr3_aa: CASSITPAPDTEAFF
j_call: TRBJ2-7; v_call: TRBV5-5; d_call: .; clone_size: .; cdr3_nt: TGTGCCAGCAGCTTGCAGCAGTCCAGCGACGAGCAGTACTTC; cdr3_aa: CASSLQQSSDEQYF
j_call: TRBJ1-5; v_call: TRBV5-8; d_call: .; clone_size: .; cdr3_nt: TGTGCCAGCAGGTATGGATCCTTCAATCAGCCCCAGCATTTT; cdr3_aa: CASRYGSFNQPQHF
j_call: TRBJ1-5; v_call: TRBV5-5; d_call: .; clone_size: .; cdr3_nt: TGTGCCAGCAACTTCTCCGGCAGGGCTAGTCAGCCCCAGCATTTT; cdr3_aa: CASNFSGRASQPQHF
j_call: TRBJ2-5; v_call: TRBV19; d_call: TRBD2; clone_size: .; cdr3_nt: TGTGCCAGTAGTATGGAGCTAGCGGGAGCGGAGACCCAGTACTTC; cdr3_aa: CASSMELAGAETQYF
j_call: TRBJ1-5; v_call: TRBV19; d_call: .; clone_size: .; cdr3_nt: TGTGCCAGTAGGCTGCGGGCAGGAAGGATAGTGACAAATCAGCCCCAGCATTTT; cdr3_aa: CASRLRAGRIVTNQPQHF
j_call: TRBJ2-2; v_call: TRBV7-2; d_call: TRBD1; clone_size: .; cdr3_nt: TGTGCCAGCAGCGTTTACAGGGGGCCCGGGGAGCTGTTTTTT; cdr3_aa: CASSVYRGPGELFF
j_call: TRBJ1-3; v_call: TRBV4-1; d_call: TRBD1; clone_size: .; cdr3_nt: TGCGCCAGCAGCCAATTACAGGGGATCACTGGAAACACCATATATTTT; cdr3_aa: CASSQLQGITGNTIYF
j_call: TRBJ1-2; v_call: TRBV15; d_call: TRBD1; clone_size: .; cdr3_nt: TGTGCCACCAGCAGAACAGGAGGGGGCACCGGGGGGTATGGCTACACCTTC; cdr3_aa: CATSRTGGGTGGYGYTF
j_call: TRBJ1-5; v_call: TRBV30; d_call: TRBD1; clone_size: few; cdr3_nt: TGTGCCTGGGGAGAGGCATCCAGGGGGCTGGATCAGCCCCAGCATTTT; cdr3_aa: CAWGEASRGLDQPQHF
j_call: TRBJ2-2; v_call: TRBV14; d_call: .; clone_size: .; cdr3_nt: TGTGCCAGCAGCCACCCCGCGGGGCAGGAAAGATGGGGCGGGGAGCTGTTTTTT; cdr3_aa: CASSHPAGQERWGGELFF
j_call: TRBJ2-1; v_call: TRBV7-7; d_call: TRBD2; clone_size: .; cdr3_nt: TGTGCTAGCAGCTGGGTCCCTAGCGGGAGCAATGAGCAGTTCTTC; cdr3_aa: CASSWVPSGSNEQFF
j_call: TRBJ1-1; v_call: TRBV9; d_call: TRBD1; clone_size: .; cdr3_nt: TGTGCCAGCAGCGTTCAGGGGGCAAACACTGAAGCTTTCTTT; cdr3_aa: CASSVQGANTEAFF
j_call: TRBJ2-1; v_call: TRBV7-2; d_call: .; clone_size: .; cdr3_nt: TGTGCCAGCAGCTTACGGACACCGGGTCTCAATGAGCAGTTCTTC; cdr3_aa: CASSLRTPGLNEQFF
j_call: TRBJ1-5; v_call: TRBV5-6; d_call: .; clone_size: .; cdr3_nt: TGTGCCAGCAGCTTGGCGGCAGCGAATCAGCCCCAGCATTTT; cdr3_aa: CASSLAAANQPQHF
j_call: TRBJ2-5; v_call: TRBV9; d_call: .; clone_size: .; cdr3_nt: TGTGCCAGCAGCGTAGGGGGAAGTAAGACCCAGTACTTC; cdr3_aa: CASSVGGSKTQYF
j_call: TRBJ1-5; v_call: TRBV7-9; d_call: .; clone_size: .; cdr3_nt: TGTGCCAGCAGTGCGGGCAATCAGCCCCAGCATTTT; cdr3_aa: CASSAGNQPQHF
j_call: TRBJ1-1; v_call: TRBV30; d_call: .; clone_size: few; cdr3_nt: TGTGCCTGGAGCGAGGGGGTGGGCACTGAAGCTTTCTTT; cdr3_aa: CAWSEGVGTEAFF
j_call: TRBJ1-4; v_call: TRBV9; d_call: .; clone_size: .; cdr3_nt: TGTGCCAGCAGCGTAGGCGCGGGGGGAGGTGAAAAACTGTTTTTT; cdr3_aa: CASSVGAGGGEKLFF
j_call: TRBJ1-1; v_call: TRBV7-9; d_call: .; clone_size: .; cdr3_nt: TGTGCCAGCAGCTCAATGGCATCTAGTACTGAAGCTTTCTTT; cdr3_aa: CASSSMASSTEAFF
j_call: TRBJ2-7; v_call: TRBV6-2/TRBV6-3; d_call: .; clone_size: .; cdr3_nt: TGTGCCAGCAGTGGGCGGGGGCGGTACTCCTACGAGCAGTACTTC; cdr3_aa: CASSGRGRYSYEQYF
j_call: TRBJ1-4; v_call: TRBV4-2; d_call: .; clone_size: .; cdr3_nt: TGTGCCAGCAGCCTACAAGCGGGAGGGACTAATGAAAAACTGTTTTTT; cdr3_aa: CASSLQAGGTNEKLFF
j_call: TRBJ1-2; v_call: TRBV20-1; d_call: .; clone_size: .; cdr3_nt: TGCAGAGCCATAACTAACTATGGCTACACCTTC; cdr3_aa: CRAITNYGYTF
j_call: TRBJ1-2; v_call: TRBV3-1/TRBV3-2; d_call: .; clone_size: .; cdr3_nt: TGTGCCAGCAGCCAGCAGGATGGCTACACCTTC; cdr3_aa: CASSQQDGYTF
j_call: TRBJ1-1; v_call: TRBV6-5; d_call: .; clone_size: .; cdr3_nt: TGTGCCAGCGGATGGGCTGAGGCTTTCGACACTGAAGCTTTCTTT; cdr3_aa: CASGWAEAFDTEAFF
j_call: TRBJ1-1; v_call: TRBV9; d_call: .; clone_size: .; cdr3_nt: TGTGCCAGCAGCGTAGATTTGGGTGAAGCTTTCTTT; cdr3_aa: CASSVDLGEAFF
j_call: TRBJ1-4; v_call: TRBV5-1; d_call: .; clone_size: .; cdr3_nt: TGCGCCAGCAGCTTCGTTAGGGCGAGAGATGAAAAACTGTTTTTT; cdr3_aa: CASSFVRARDEKLFF
j_call: TRBJ2-1; v_call: TRBV19; d_call: TRBD1; clone_size: .; cdr3_nt: TGTGCCAGTACCCAAAGCAGGGGGCGCGGGGTAGGTGAGCAGTTCTTC; cdr3_aa: CASTQSRGRGVGEQFF
j_call: TRBJ1-5; v_call: TRBV6-5; d_call: .; clone_size: few; cdr3_nt: TGTGCCAGCAGTCTGGGGGCCAATCAGCCCCAGCATTTT; cdr3_aa: CASSLGANQPQHF
j_call: TRBJ1-4; v_call: TRBV7-9; d_call: .; clone_size: .; cdr3_nt: TGTGCCAGCAGCGGGGGCCTGCTCCTTAATGAAAAACTGTTTTTT; cdr3_aa: CASSGGLLLNEKLFF
j_call: TRBJ2-2; v_call: TRBV27; d_call: TRBD1; clone_size: .; cdr3_nt: TGTGCCAGCAGTTTCCCGGGACAGGGGGGCACCGGGGAGCTGTTTTTT; cdr3_aa: CASSFPGQGGTGELFF
j_call: TRBJ1-5; v_call: TRBV6-1; d_call: .; clone_size: .; cdr3_nt: TGTGCCAGCAGTGGCGGGGGAGGGTGGACCAATCAGCCCCAGCATTTT; cdr3_aa: CASSGGGGWTNQPQHF
j_call: TRBJ2-3; v_call: TRBV7-2; d_call: TRBD2; clone_size: .; cdr3_nt: TGTGCCAGCAGCTTAAGGCCAGCGGGGGCCACAGATACGCAGTATTTT; cdr3_aa: CASSLRPAGATDTQYF
j_call: TRBJ1-5; v_call: TRBV4-1; d_call: TRBD1; clone_size: .; cdr3_nt: TGCGCCAGCAGCCCCCGGACAGGGGACAATCAGCCCCAGCATTTT; cdr3_aa: CASSPRTGDNQPQHF
j_call: TRBJ2-5; v_call: TRBV6-5; d_call: .; clone_size: .; cdr3_nt: TGTGCCAGCAGTTACTCGGCAGGGAGGTGGGAGACCCAGTACTTC; cdr3_aa: CASSYSAGRWETQYF
j_call: TRBJ1-1; v_call: TRBV19; d_call: .; clone_size: .; cdr3_nt: TGTGCCAGTAGTATAGGGAGGGGATCGGGCACTGAAGCTTTCTTT; cdr3_aa: CASSIGRGSGTEAFF
j_call: TRBJ2-1; v_call: TRBV5-1; d_call: TRBD2; clone_size: .; cdr3_nt: TGCGCCAGCAGCTCCCGAGGGGGACTAGCGGATACCTCCTACAATGAGCAGTTCTTC; cdr3_aa: CASSSRGGLADTSYNEQFF
j_call: TRBJ1-5; v_call: TRBV6-2/TRBV6-3; d_call: .; clone_size: few; cdr3_nt: TGTGCCAGCAGTTATCTATGGGGGGTAGGTCAGCCCCAGCATTTT; cdr3_aa: CASSYLWGVGQPQHF
j_call: TRBJ2-5; v_call: TRBV11-3; d_call: .; clone_size: .; cdr3_nt: TGTGCCAGCAGCTTAGTTTCCCGCGGGAAGACCCAGTACTTC; cdr3_aa: CASSLVSRGKTQYF
j_call: TRBJ1-5; v_call: TRBV19; d_call: .; clone_size: .; cdr3_nt: TGTGCCAGTAGTATACGGTACGGGGTACAGCCCCAGCATTTT; cdr3_aa: CASSIRYGVQPQHF
j_call: TRBJ2-3; v_call: TRBV5-5; d_call: .; clone_size: few; cdr3_nt: TGTGCCAGCAGCATAGACAGGCTCACAGATACGCAGTATTTT; cdr3_aa: CASSIDRLTDTQYF
j_call: TRBJ1-1; v_call: TRBV9; d_call: TRBD1; clone_size: .; cdr3_nt: TGTGCCAGCAGCATTTGGGACAGGGTCGACACTGAAGCTTTCTTT; cdr3_aa: CASSIWDRVDTEAFF
j_call: TRBJ2-2; v_call: TRBV7-2; d_call: .; clone_size: .; cdr3_nt: TGTGCCAGCAGCTTAGACCCCTCTCCAGTACCCGGGGAGCTGTTTTTT; cdr3_aa: CASSLDPSPVPGELFF
j_call: TRBJ2-5; v_call: TRBV5-1; d_call: TRBD1; clone_size: .; cdr3_nt: TGCGCCAGCAGCTTGGCCCCACAGGGACAGGAGACCCAGTACTTC; cdr3_aa: CASSLAPQGQETQYF
j_call: TRBJ2-2; v_call: TRBV2; d_call: .; clone_size: .; cdr3_nt: TGTGCCAGCAGTGTCCGGATCATCTTTGCCGGGGAGCTGTTTTTT; cdr3_aa: CASSVRIIFAGELFF
j_call: TRBJ1-1; v_call: TRBV3-1/TRBV3-2; d_call: .; clone_size: .; cdr3_nt: TGTGCCAGCAGCCAAGAAGGTGGGCCCTTGGAAGCTTTCTTT; cdr3_aa: CASSQEGGPLEAFF
j_call: TRBJ1-2; v_call: TRBV7-9; d_call: .; clone_size: .; cdr3_nt: TGTGCCAGCAGCTGGGGGAGAGGGGATGGCTACACCTTC; cdr3_aa: CASSWGRGDGYTF
j_call: TRBJ2-7; v_call: TRBV18; d_call: .; clone_size: .; cdr3_nt: TGTGCCAGCTCACCAGGTCCCGGCTACGAGCAGTACTTC; cdr3_aa: CASSPGPGYEQYF
j_call: TRBJ2-5; v_call: TRBV5-4; d_call: .; clone_size: .; cdr3_nt: TGTGCCAGCAGCTTGGACCAACCGGGCAGGCAGACCCAGTACTTC; cdr3_aa: CASSLDQPGRQTQYF
j_call: TRBJ1-6; v_call: TRBV7-6; d_call: TRBD1; clone_size: .; cdr3_nt: TGTGCCAGCAGCTTATTGTCTTGGACAGGGGAGAGCTCCTATAATTCACCCCTCCACTTT; cdr3_aa: CASSLLSWTGESSYNSPLHF
j_call: TRBJ2-3; v_call: TRBV5-1; d_call: .; clone_size: .; cdr3_nt: TGCGCCAGCAGCGCTACTAGAGTCGGTACGCAGTATTTT; cdr3_aa: CASSATRVGTQYF
j_call: TRBJ1-3; v_call: TRBV7-2; d_call: .; clone_size: .; cdr3_nt: TGTGCCAGCAGCTTTGGGGGAAGGGGAAACACCATATATTTT; cdr3_aa: CASSFGGRGNTIYF
j_call: TRBJ2-7; v_call: TRBV5-4; d_call: .; clone_size: .; cdr3_nt: TGTGCCAGTCAACAGGGGGGAGGGGGATCCTACGAGCAGTACTTC; cdr3_aa: CASQQGGGGSYEQYF
j_call: TRBJ2-6; v_call: TRBV24-1; d_call: .; clone_size: .; cdr3_nt: TGTGCCACCAGTGTGGGGGGTGACCCTATACACTCTGGGGCCAACGTCCTGACTTTC; cdr3_aa: CATSVGGDPIHSGANVLTF
j_call: TRBJ1-6; v_call: TRBV27; d_call: TRBD1; clone_size: .; cdr3_nt: TGTGCCAGCCGGGACAGGGGGCTTTATAATTCACCCCTCCACTTT; cdr3_aa: CASRDRGLYNSPLHF